What follows are 17 T cell receptor beta chains derived from one specimen sequenced in a study of shared clonotypes between healthy human individuals. Assay used: immunoSEQ multiplex PCR; TCRdb lists only in-frame clones, some missing. The table has under 350,000 clones, about nine tenths seen once. Input material: memory CD8+ T cells sorted from blood. As to subset: CD45RO+ cells pooled with CCR7-negative TemRA cells. Receptors were obtained from a man younger than 35 in good health.

The V gene is TRBV7-2, the J gene TRBJ1-5; tentatively, D is TRBD1 (5 bases). Trimming removed 1 base from V and 2 bases from J, with 12 bases in between. This CDR3 region has 16 residues. Per germline, CDR1 SGHTA and CDR2 FQGNSA. CDR3 sequence (DNA): TGTGCCAGCAGCTTAGGTGGGGCGGGAGGCAATCAGCCCCAGCATTTT. This translates into CASSLGGAGGNQPQHF.

This clone has just a few counts. The chain joins TRBV30 to TRBJ1-1; D may be TRBD1 (6 bases). Trimming cost V 5 bases and J 4 bases, with 14 bases left between them. Germline V lookup: CDR1 GTSNPN, CDR2 SVGIG (reference sequence). This CDR3 has 13 residues. This CDR3 is CAWQNRESTEAFF. In DNA, the CDR3 is TGTGCCTGGCAAAACAGGGAGAGCACTGAAGCTTTCTTT.

Comments on this clone: Other DNA sequences in the sample encode the same CDR3. This chain connects TRBV19 to TRBJ1-2; D is ambiguous. In germline, CDR1 is LNHDA, CDR2 SQIVND (reference sequence). The V gene lost 3 bases and the J gene lost 6 bases, with 5 bases spanning the gap. This CDR3 comprises 11 residues. CDR3 coding DNA: TGTGCCAGTAGTATTGGAGATGGCTACACCTTC. Amino acids: CASSIGDGYTF. The whole variable domain, filled in from reference TRBV19 and TRBJ1-2, reads DGGITQSPKYLFRKEGQNVTLSCEQNLNHDAMYWYRQDPGQGLRLIYYSQIVNDFQKGDIAEGYSVSREKKESFPLTVTSAQKNPTAFYLCASSIGDGYTFGSGTRLTVV.

The J gene is TRBJ2-5, the V gene TRBV7-9; D ambiguous. The CDR3 is made up of 13 amino acids. V shed 6 bases and J shed 4 bases, with 12 bases lying between them. Germline lookup yields CDR1 SEHNR and CDR2 FQNEAQ (reference sequence). The CDR3 loop reads CASRGPLSETQYF. CDR3 coding DNA: TGTGCCAGCAGGGGCCCCCTCTCAGAGACCCAGTACTTC.

This clone came up once. V usage is TRBV6-5 and J usage is TRBJ2-3, with 7 positions matching TRBD2. Unmatched junction bases numbered 7, after V lost 7 bases and J lost 0 bases. The CDR3 spans 15 residues. The germline V gene encodes CDR1 MNHEY and CDR2 SVGAGI. The CDR3 DNA reads as TGTGCCAGCACTGGGGGGGTCCTCAGCACAGATACGCAGTATTTT. As protein: CASTGGVLSTDTQYF.

The J gene is TRBJ2-1, the V gene TRBV7-8, with no clear D. There are 14 residues in the CDR3. The germline V gene encodes CDR1 SGHVS and CDR2 FQNEAQ. Trimming shortened V by 0 bases and J by 3 bases, and 6 bases separated the two germline ends. CDR3 bases: TGTGCCAGCAGCTTAGCAGAACGCTACAATGAGCAGTTCTTC. This sequence encodes CASSLAERYNEQFF.

This sequence joins TRBV6-1 and TRBJ2-3; no reliable D call. The length of the CDR3 is 15 residues. Germline V gene data show CDR1 as MNHNS and CDR2 as SASEGT. The ends were cut back, 4 bases at V and 2 bases at J, with 13 bases in the middle. The CDR3 DNA sequence: TGTGCCAGCAGTGGGGCAGCCACGTTCACAGATACGCAGTATTTT. Residues: CASSGAATFTDTQYF.

V gene TRBV4-1 combines with J gene TRBJ2-7; D unresolved. The germline V gene encodes CDR1 MGHRA and CDR2 YSYEKL. V shed 2 bases and J shed 5 bases, with 10 bases lying between them. The CDR3 runs 13 residues. The CDR3 protein is CASSQTFTNEQYF. The CDR3 nucleotides are TGCGCCAGCAGCCAAACCTTTACGAACGAGCAGTACTTC.

The chain carries TRBV10-1 and TRBJ2-5, with 14 nucleotides matching TRBD2. Germline CDR1 is WNHNN and CDR2 is SYGVQD (reference sequence). V trimming: 3 bases; J trimming: 0 bases; junction bases outside the gene matches: 15. This CDR3 is built from 21 residues. CDR3 protein: CASSEGPGGLAGALYQETQYF. The DNA of the CDR3 is TGCGCCAGCAGTGAAGGTCCTGGGGGACTAGCGGGAGCCCTGTACCAAGAGACCCAGTACTTC.

This clone was observed a single time. Other nucleotide sequences from this sample produce the same CDR3. The rearrangement links TRBV7-9 to TRBJ2-7; TRBD1 or TRBD2 may be the D gene (5 bases each). The CDR3 runs 12 residues. Trimming cost V 10 bases and J 2 bases, with 12 bases left between them. Germline CDR1 and CDR2: SEHNR and FQNEAQ (reference sequence). This CDR3 reads CATQGATYEQYF. Here the CDR3 DNA reads TGTGCCACCCAGGGAGCGACCTACGAGCAGTACTTC.

The J gene is TRBJ2-5, the V gene TRBV30, with 10 bases matching TRBD2. Germline values: CDR1 GTSNPN, CDR2 SVGIG (reference sequence). This CDR3 region has 13 residues. V dropped 3 bases and J dropped 5; count of bases not matched to a gene: 3. The CDR3 loop is CAWREAGGETQYF. For the CDR3, the DNA is TGTGCCTGGAGAGAAGCGGGGGGGGAGACCCAGTACTTC.

This chain joins TRBV27 and TRBJ1-2; the D gene is possibly TRBD1 (5 bases). CDR1 MNHEY and CDR2 SMNVEV come from the germline V gene (reference sequence). The CDR3 length is 15 residues. Trimming took 6 bases from V and 4 from J, leaving 18 bases between them. The CDR3 loop is CASREGQGMGYGYTF. CDR3 sequence (DNA): TGTGCCAGCAGAGAGGGGCAGGGAATGGGCTATGGCTACACCTTC.

In its sample, this clone was seen once. The chain employs TRBV9 and TRBJ2-7, with D perhaps assigned TRBD1 or TRBD2 (5 bases each). Trimming shortened V by 4 bases and J by 6 bases, and 11 bases separated the two germline ends. The CDR3 has 12 amino acids. CDR1 is SGDLS and CDR2 is YYNGEE in the germline V gene. CDR3 in DNA: TGTGCCAGCAGCCCCTCGAGGGGCGAGCAGTACTTC. It is translated as CASSPSRGEQYF.

The chain links TRBV30 to TRBJ2-2; D might be TRBD1 (6 bases). Looked up from germline, CDR1 is GTSNPN and CDR2 is SVGIG (reference sequence). The CDR3 covers 15 residues. V was shortened by 4 bases and J by 0 bases, with 12 bases between the two germline ends. This CDR3 is CAWIPQGTNTGELFF. The CDR3, as DNA: TGTGCCTGGATTCCGCAGGGGACGAACACCGGGGAGCTGTTTTTT. The whole variable domain, remainder taken from reference TRBV30 and TRBJ2-2, is SQTIHQWPATLVQPVGSPLSLECTVEGTSNPNLYWYRQAAGRGLQLLFYSVGIGQISSEVPQNLSASRPQDRQFILSSKKLLLSDSGFYLCAWIPQGTNTGELFFGEGSRLTVL.

The chain employs TRBV25-1 and TRBJ2-3; tentative D call: TRBD2 (6 bases). CDR3 length: 16 amino acids. Germline CDR1 reads MGHDK; CDR2 reads SYGVNS. Trimming removed 3 bases from V and 1 base from J, with 14 bases in between. CDR3 nucleotide sequence: TGTGCCAGCAGTGATTTCGGCGGGACCGGCACAGATACGCAGTATTTT. Residues: CASSDFGGTGTDTQYF. The entire variable domain, with the rest obtained from reference TRBV25-1 and TRBJ2-3, is as follows: EADIYQTPRYLVIGTGKKITLECSQTMGHDKMYWYQQDPGMELHLIHYSYGVNSTEKGDLSSESTVSRIRTEHFPLTLESARPSHTSQYLCASSDFGGTGTDTQYFGPGTRLTVL.

V gene TRBV11-3 combines with J gene TRBJ2-1; 14 bases map to TRBD2. Germline trimming cut 5 bases from V and 7 bases from J; bases unmatched to any gene: 4. This CDR3 has 15 residues. Per germline, CDR1 SGHNT and CDR2 YENEEA. CDR3 nucleotide sequence: TGTGCCAGCAGCCTCGGGACTAGCGGGAGAAATGAGCAGTTCTTC. Translated: CASSLGTSGRNEQFF.

The V gene is TRBV4-1, the J gene TRBJ2-7; D gene uncertain. Trimming shortened V by 2 bases and J by 11 bases, and 16 bases separated the two germline ends. CDR1 is MGHRA and CDR2 is YSYEKL in the germline V gene. This CDR3 is built from 13 residues. CDR3 nucleotides: TGCGCCAGCAGCCAAAGGAAGGGTTTTTGGGAGTACTTC. Encoded protein: CASSQRKGFWEYF.